This paragraph reports one TCR beta chain. Germline CDR1 and CDR2: SGHRS and YFSETQ. After removal of 7 bases from V and 1 base from J, the junction contained 5 bases not matched to a gene. This CDR3 is 14 amino acids long. The data stem from a study of control samples from healthy donors and cancer patients. Only in-frame clones appear in the TCRdb table, and some are missing; sequencing was by immunoSEQ multiplex PCR. The sample yields about 70,000 clones, roughly 84% seen once. V and J are TRBV5-1 and TRBJ2-5, with 9 nucleotides matching TRBD2. Sequenced: blood. The TCR was taken from a man aged 50 to 60 in good health. This CDR3 is CASGLAGAQETQYF. CDR3 DNA sequence: TGCGCCAGCGGTTTAGCGGGGGCCCAAGAGACCCAGTACTTC.